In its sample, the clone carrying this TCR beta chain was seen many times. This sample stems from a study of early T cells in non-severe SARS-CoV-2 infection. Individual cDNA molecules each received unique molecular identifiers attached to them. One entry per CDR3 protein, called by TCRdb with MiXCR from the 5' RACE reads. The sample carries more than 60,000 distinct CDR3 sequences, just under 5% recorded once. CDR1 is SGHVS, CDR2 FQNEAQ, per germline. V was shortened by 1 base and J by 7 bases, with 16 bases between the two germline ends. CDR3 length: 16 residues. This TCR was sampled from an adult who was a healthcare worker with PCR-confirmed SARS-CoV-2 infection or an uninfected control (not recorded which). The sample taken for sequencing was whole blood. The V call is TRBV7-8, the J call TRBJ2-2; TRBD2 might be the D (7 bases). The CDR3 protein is CASSLVGAGDVGELFF. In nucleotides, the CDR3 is TGTGCCAGCAGCTTAGTGGGGGCGGGAGACGTCGGGGAGCTGTTTTTT.